The source of this T cell receptor (beta chain) is a study of T cell responses to AZD1222 COVID-19 vaccine. Sequencing was performed with immunoSEQ multiplex PCR; in TCRdb, only in-frame clones are kept and a portion is missing. Of approximately 110,000 clones in the sample, more than 70% were seen once. This CDR3 is built from 17 residues. From germline, CDR1 is SGHAT and CDR2 FQNNGV. Trimming took off 1 base at V and 2 bases at J, with 17 bases between the two ends. Sequenced here: peripheral blood, sampled on day 0 of AZD1222 vaccination. The receptor's source is an adult in good health. This chain links TRBV11-2 with TRBJ1-2; D is perhaps TRBD1 (6 bases). The CDR3 region is CASSLGPLLQGNYGYTF. The CDR3 DNA reads as TGTGCCAGCAGCTTAGGGCCCCTTCTACAGGGCAACTATGGCTACACCTTC.